This T cell receptor (beta chain) was sequenced for a study of cytomegalovirus exposure and HLA in healthy donors (dated by TCRdb to 2015 to 2018). In the study overall: In an earlier analysis of 450 to 750 of the donors, 276 Gb of sequence data and roughly 100 million unique TCR beta sequences from roughly 200 million T cells were reported. Donor age, sex, ethnicity and CMV serostatus were collected together with the repertoire data. High-throughput TCR immunosequencing, statistical association of individual TCRs with disease status, and machine learning were combined to predict cytomegalovirus infection status. Besides the first cohort of roughly 700 subjects, a separate validation cohort made up of 90 to 150 different subjects was used. Several DR-DQ haplotypes were handled as single units for association and clustering because linkage in the cohort was strong. The study profiled the T cell repertoires of 500 to 800 subjects by immunosequencing and related them to cytomegalovirus serostatus. Of the 398 genotyped donors, 65% to 90% fell in the genetic ancestry cluster associated with self-reported Caucasian donors. Every discovery cohort repertoire had been produced on one sequencing platform. In a later analysis, previously published TCR beta repertoires from 670 or so donors were re-analyzed and high-resolution HLA genotyping was added so that TCR occurrence patterns could be studied. Across approximately 400 genotyped donors of the cohort, an average of about 250,000 unique TCR beta nucleotide sequences per donor were sequenced, and approximately 17% of those sequences were non-productive. Rather than drawing on any new phenotypic data, the later analysis identified candidate immune exposures from TCR beta sequences and the way those sequences occurred across donors. HLA typing covered class I and class II loci at four-digit resolution. The aim of the study was to test whether cataloging public T cell receptors could identify signatures of past pathogen exposure. In an earlier analysis of around 540 of the donors, high-throughput TCR beta sequencing was used to judge whether each TCR beta V gene segment behaved as functional or pseudogenic. The number of donors typed differed by locus, with 629-630 for A, B, C, DRB1 and DQB1, more than 500 for DQA1, nearly 610 for DPA1, and about 450 for DPB1. An early release covering roughly 640 HLA-typed donors comprised 300 to 350 gigabases of sequencing data and about 90 million unique TCR sequences. In a later genetic analysis, genome-wide SNP genotypes for about 65% of the roughly 700 donors were used, and that subset was treated as a discovery cohort.

The library was prepared using the immunoSEQ multiplex PCR assay. A mixture of 60 forward primers for TCR Vbeta segments and 13 reverse primers for TCR Jbeta segments was used in the multiplex PCR. The CDR3 region of rearranged TCR beta genes was amplified from genomic DNA by a multiplex PCR assay. The amplified TCR beta libraries were sequenced on the Illumina HiSeq System as 87-base-pair reads. As for how the authors treated the data: Across the 600 to 700 repertoires, a later analysis counted 60 million to 90 million unique TCR beta chains, some 11 million of which were shared by at least two donors. Raw reads were error-corrected and collapsed into unique sequences by a nearest-neighbor algorithm in which closely related sequences were merged to remove PCR and sequencing errors. CDR3 sequences were aligned to IMGT reference sequences to assign V, D and J gene segments. For a sequence to be retained, a match of at least six nucleotides to both a V gene segment and a J gene segment was required. Rearrangements were called productive when the CDR3 lacked stop codons and stayed in frame with V and J; all others were non-productive. Following IMGT convention, CDR3 was defined as the stretch from the second conserved V-encoded cysteine up to the conserved J-encoded phenylalanine. Sequences without an unambiguous match to a single V gene segment were excluded from the earlier analysis of about 630 of the donors. In an earlier analysis of around 600 of the donors, V segments were called functional above 56.7% productive rearrangements and were called segregating when the between-donor standard deviation exceeded 5%. A statistical classification framework was developed to diagnose cytomegalovirus status using the catalog of TCR beta chain sequences. In a later analysis, TCR nucleotide sequences were compared against IMGT/GENE-DB human TR gene sequences so that V and J genes could be assigned. A later analysis assigned CDR3 sequences and most-parsimonious VDJ recombination scenarios with the TCRdist pipeline. In a later analysis, every TCR beta chain was defined by the combination of its CDR3 amino acid sequence and its V-gene family, and reads without a unique V-gene family were dropped. To address suspected cross-contamination and a sequencing artifact, a later analysis removed several hundred highly shared, low-generation-probability nucleotide sequences. In a later analysis, a clonal expansion index was calculated for each public chain from normalized within-repertoire ranks of inferred template counts. In a later analysis, generation probabilities were computed using a VDJ recombination model fitted to out-of-frame rearrangements, and the results were checked against IGoR. In a later analysis, TCR-TCR, TCR-HLA and TCR-CMV co-occurrence was scored with hypergeometric tests, and a repertoire-size bias correction was applied to TCR pairs. To estimate false discovery rates, a later analysis permuted the HLA or CMV assignments 20 times. In a later analysis, co-occurring TCRs were grouped using DBSCAN, with TCRdist sequence similarity added in when clustering inside HLA-allele-positive subsets. Repertoires with fewer than 30,000 or more than 120,000 public chains, plus five repertoires with anomalous nucleotide sharing, were excluded from co-occurrence clustering. Drawn from immuneACCESS, this table holds only the in-frame rearrangements with V and J called that TCRdb kept. Clones are partly lost; checked studies trace under half to an unresolved V gene and leave the rest unexplained. The V and J calls and clone size are taken from that table; D and trimming were inferred from the DNA. The sample includes over 110,000 clones, with more than 75% observed a single time. Around 6.6% of the sample goes to the ten largest clones.

A remark on this clone: This receptor's antigen is unknown. Base qualities are not provided; no much larger clone lies one nucleotide away. The same CDR3 is also encoded by other DNA sequences in this sample.

The study at large found these results: An association between a missense DCLRE1C variant and V-gene and J-gene trimming of TCR beta chains was found in a later genetic analysis and replicated in an independent cohort. It was suggested by the authors that the approach could potentially be generalized to other disease states and immunological phenotypes. The only immune exposure information available for the cohort was CMV serostatus. Some IMGT-functional V segments, including TRBV6-2 and TRBV6-3, could not be told apart with the 87-base-pair reads, so those segments were excluded. Most TCR sequences were observed very rarely across donors, whereas some public TCRs were present in many individuals. A later analysis associated 16,951 TCR beta sequences with specific HLA alleles at a false discovery rate of 0.05. When HLA alleles, especially DR and DQ, strongly co-occurred, TCR associations were difficult to assign to individual alleles. Several of the top co-occurrence clusters appeared to be linked to parvovirus B19, influenza, CMV and Epstein-Barr virus, according to a later analysis. Because counts were too low, roughly 18 rarely observed V segments, including chromosome 9 orphons, were left out of the earlier analysis of several hundred of the donors. A later analysis found that TCR association rates varied across HLA loci, with DRB1 alleles showing the most associated TCRs and HLA-C alleles the fewest. According to a later genetic analysis, donors in an Asian-associated ancestry cluster had fewer N-insertions in productive TCRs than the approximately 670-donor mean. Correlated functional status among segregating V segments might be attributable to linkage disequilibrium, but an unknown experimental factor could not be ruled out. In both the original and validation cohorts, the classifier was reported to diagnose cytomegalovirus status with high specificity and sensitivity. A group of highly shared sequence variants was considered likely to be a technical artifact of the sequencing pipeline. Because HLA typing was unavailable for some donors at each locus, only the typed subset was used in association tests. In a later analysis, HLA-associated TCR beta chains showed more clonal expansion and lower generation probabilities than non-associated chains that were equally common. A total of about 150 TCR beta chains were listed by the study as associated with cytomegalovirus. This cohort had only TCR beta chains sequenced, and the lack of alpha or paired-chain data limited which features could be detected. In an earlier analysis of about 550 of the donors, most TCR beta V segments were observed in productive rearrangements about 90% or about 30% of the time, broadly matching IMGT annotations. A later analysis found that most CMV-associated TCR beta chains appeared HLA-restricted, with HLA associations seemingly driven largely by CMV exposure. A further reported finding was that TCR beta sequences accurately predicted the HLA-A and HLA-B alleles for most subjects in the first cohort. Presence/absence analyses assumed roughly uniform sequencing depth across donors, an assumption that may not hold. Three of the identified cytomegalovirus-associated TCR beta chains were confirmed in vitro to be specific for cytomegalovirus antigens.

The germline V end is reduced by 4 bases and the J end by 1 base; junction bases left unmatched: 2. The CDR3, from cysteine to phenylalanine, totals 14 residues. The entry retains the CDR3 DNA only, 42 bases that are in frame from base 1. CDR1 and CDR2 were assigned from the germline V gene as SGHRS and YFSETQ. The cohort was made up of approximately 700 healthy bone marrow donors. Cohort members were all nominally healthy when sampled, although unrecorded immune exposures were likely present. The donor was CMV seropositive and belonged to the group of 250 to 300 seropositive cohort members. Every donor gave a peripheral blood sample, and the peripheral blood mononuclear cells from that sample were used for TCR beta sequencing. Genomic DNA extraction from the blood cell samples was performed with the Qiagen DNeasy Blood Extraction Kit.

The chain employs TRBV5-1 and TRBJ1-1; the central 9 bases match TRBD1. The sequence was obtained from a woman aged 35 to 49 in good health and CMV-seropositive. The source material was PBMCs. The CDR3 protein sequence reads: CASSEGQGNTEAFF. The DNA sequence follows: TGCGCCAGCAGCGAGGGACAGGGGAACACTGAAGCTTTCTTT.